This is a list of T cell receptor beta chains from one sample in a study of OX40 agonist ivuxolimab in advanced cancers. TCRdb's table, derived via immunoSEQ multiplex PCR, lists solely in-frame clones and lacks some. The profile covers fewer than 75,000 clones, with about 87% appearing a single time and approximately 3% taken by the ten largest. The specimen comprised CD4+ or CD8+ T cells sorted from blood, sampled in a trial of the OX40 agonist ivuxolimab. These receptors were taken from an adult with an advanced solid tumor such as melanoma, head and neck, liver or kidney cancer. CDR3s include the opening cysteine and the closing phenylalanine or tryptophan. D genes are given only for firm matches. Clone size is stated in some rows and not others, as once, few, many or a class when expanded.

>TRBJ2-7|.|TRBV28|.
TGTGCCAGCAGTTTAGCCCGTGAGGAGCAGTACTTC
CASSLAREEQYF
>TRBJ2-5|.|TRBV5-6|.
TGTGCCAGCAGCTTTAGGGGGGCCGGGGGTTGGAATCGGGAAGAGACCCAGTACTTC
CASSFRGAGGWNREETQYF
>TRBJ2-3|.|TRBV6-1|TRBD2
TGTGCCGGTAGCGGGAGGGGAACAGATACGCAGTATTTT
CAGSGRGTDTQYF
>TRBJ1-1|.|TRBV4-1|.
TGCGCCAGCAGCCAAGATCCGGTGGTTTGGACTGAAGCTTTCTTT
CASSQDPVVWTEAFF
>TRBJ1-2|few|TRBV5-1|TRBD1
TGCGCCAGCAGCCCTTCAGGGGGTTCTGGTGGCTACACCTTC
CASSPSGGSGGYTF
>TRBJ1-6|few|TRBV30|TRBD1
TGTGCCTGGGGACAGGCGGTTTCACCCCTCCACTTT
CAWGQAVSPLHF
>TRBJ2-5|.|TRBV18|.
TGTGCCAGCTCACCACAATCGGGTCAAGAGACCCAGTACTTC
CASSPQSGQETQYF
>TRBJ1-4|.|TRBV5-6|.
TGTGCCAGCAGCTCTAAACAGGAGAGCCCTAATGAAAAACTGTTTTTT
CASSSKQESPNEKLFF
>TRBJ2-2|.|TRBV4-1|.
TGCGCCAGCAGCCAAGAGACACCAAGCACCGGGGAGCTGTTTTTT
CASSQETPSTGELFF
>TRBJ2-4|.|TRBV28|TRBD1
TGTGCCAGCAGTCCGGGACAGGATAAAAACATTCAGTACTTC
CASSPGQDKNIQYF
>TRBJ2-5|.|TRBV19|.
TGTGCCAGTAGTACCTGGACTCTCCAAGAGACCCAGTACTTC
CASSTWTLQETQYF
>TRBJ2-5|.|TRBV2|.
TGTGCCAGCATCCGGGACATCGAGACCCAGTACTTC
CASIRDIETQYF
>TRBJ1-2|.|TRBV29-1|.
TGCAGCGCCGTCGACAGTGGAGCTAACTATGGCTACACCTTC
CSAVDSGANYGYTF
>TRBJ2-3|few|TRBV30|.
TGTGCCTGGAGTTCTTCAGATACGCAGTATTTT
CAWSSSDTQYF
>TRBJ2-2|once|TRBV19|.
TGTGCCAGTAGGGGGATGGGAGCGGCCGGGGAGCTGTTTTTT
CASRGMGAAGELFF
>TRBJ1-6|.|TRBV28|.
TGTGCCAGCAGTTCAATTAATTCACCCCTCCACTTT
CASSSINSPLHF
>TRBJ2-7|.|TRBV18|.
TGTGCCAGCTCAACTACCTACGAGCAGTACTTC
CASSTTYEQYF
>TRBJ2-5|.|TRBV5-4|.
TGTGCCAGCAGTTACGGGCAGGCGGATAGGGAGCAGTACTTC
CASSYGQADREQYF
>TRBJ1-5|.|TRBV19|.
TGTGCCAGTAGTCCTAGTGCAGGGCCTAAGCCCCAGCATTTT
CASSPSAGPKPQHF
>TRBJ2-2|.|TRBV7-2|.
TGTGCCAGCAGCCCTCGGGCCGACACCGGGGAGCTGTTTTTT
CASSPRADTGELFF
>TRBJ1-2|once|TRBV5-1|.
TGCGCCAGCACGGACGTGGAGGGCTACACCTTC
CASTDVEGYTF
>TRBJ1-1|.|TRBV19|TRBD1
TGTGCCAGTAGTGAATACAGGGGGCAGACTGAAGCTTTCTTT
CASSEYRGQTEAFF
>TRBJ1-1|once|TRBV4-2|.
TGTGCCAGTCGGTCAAGGGGCGGGGGTAACACTGAAGCTTTCTTT
CASRSRGGGNTEAFF
>TRBJ1-4|.|TRBV29-1|.
TGCAGCGTTCTGACAGGCGGCGAAAAACTGTTTTTT
CSVLTGGEKLFF